The rows below give T cell receptor beta chains drawn from one sample of a study of regulatory T cells in long-lasting Graves disease. Each CDR3 protein is one row after TCRdb ran MiXCR on the multiplex PCR reads. Among more than 350,000 distinct CDR3 sequences, under 15% were seen once, and the ten largest hold approximately 16%. The same specimen was also included in a second study, on T cells in Graves' hyperthyroidism and ophthalmopathy.

Source: peripheral blood mononuclear cells (PBMCs), taken at new diagnosis, from a patient treated with antithyroid drugs. These receptors were collected from a woman aged 25 to 45 with Graves disease. Both conserved end residues are part of each CDR3. Each record gives: J gene, clone size, D gene, V gene, CDR3 DNA, CDR3 protein. A D gene is named only where the DNA matches it firmly. A row's size may be missing; if present it is once, few, many or a size class.

J: TRBJ2-3; size: many; D: .; V: TRBV11-2; DNA: TGTGCCAGCAGCTTAATAGGAGGGCGGAATACGCAGTATTTT; CDR3: CASSLIGGRNTQYF
J: TRBJ2-1; size: many; D: TRBD1; V: TRBV29-1; DNA: TGCAGCGTTGTGACAGGGGCGGAGTACAATGAGCAGTTCTTC; CDR3: CSVVTGAEYNEQFF
J: TRBJ2-4; size: .; D: TRBD2; V: TRBV2; DNA: TGTGCCAGCAGTGAAAAACTAGCGGGAGAAAGGGCCAAAAACATTCAGTACTTC; CDR3: CASSEKLAGERAKNIQYF
J: TRBJ1-1; size: many; D: .; V: TRBV18; DNA: TGTGCCAGCTCACAACGCCTGAACACTGAAGCTTTCTTT; CDR3: CASSQRLNTEAFF
J: TRBJ1-1; size: .; D: .; V: TRBV5-1; DNA: TGCGCCAGCGCGTCTACTGGACCGAACACTGAAGCTTTCTTT; CDR3: CASASTGPNTEAFF
J: TRBJ2-1; size: many; D: .; V: TRBV5-4; DNA: TGTGCCAGCAGCCCCGGAGATGGGCGAGAGCAGTTCTTC; CDR3: CASSPGDGREQFF
J: TRBJ1-6; size: .; D: .; V: TRBV5-1; DNA: TGCGCCAGCAGTTGGGGGGCCGGGCAGAATTCACCCCTCCACTTT; CDR3: CASSWGAGQNSPLHF
J: TRBJ2-2; size: .; D: TRBD2; V: TRBV19; DNA: TGTGCCAGTAGTAAACACGGACTAGCGGGGCCCGCGAACACCGGGGAGCTGTTTTTT; CDR3: CASSKHGLAGPANTGELFF
J: TRBJ2-1; size: many; D: .; V: TRBV3-1; DNA: TGTGCCAGCAGCCAAGAGGACCATGAGCAGTTCTTC; CDR3: CASSQEDHEQFF
J: TRBJ2-6; size: few; D: TRBD1; V: TRBV4-1; DNA: TGCGCCAGCAGCCAAGAAGTGGACAGGTTTTTTGGGGCCAACGTCCTGACTTTC; CDR3: CASSQEVDRFFGANVLTF
J: TRBJ2-4; size: many; D: TRBD2; V: TRBV13; DNA: TGTGCCAGCAGCCCTGGGACTAGCCGGGCGAACATTCAGTACTTC; CDR3: CASSPGTSRANIQYF
J: TRBJ1-4; size: many; D: .; V: TRBV28; DNA: TGTGCCAGCAGCCCAGGAGGGGCTAATGAAAAACTGTTTTTT; CDR3: CASSPGGANEKLFF
J: TRBJ2-7; size: many; D: .; V: TRBV11-1; DNA: TGTGCCAGCAGCTTATCGAACGGGGGTAGGCGCGAGCAGTACTTC; CDR3: CASSLSNGGRREQYF
J: TRBJ2-7; size: .; D: TRBD2; V: TRBV19; DNA: TGTGCCAGTAGCGACAAGCGGGAGGGAGACGAGCAGTACTTC; CDR3: CASSDKREGDEQYF
J: TRBJ2-1; size: many; D: .; V: TRBV24-1; DNA: TGTGCCACCAGTGCGGTAGCGTTGGGTGAGCAGTTCTTC; CDR3: CATSAVALGEQFF
J: TRBJ2-7; size: .; D: TRBD1; V: TRBV7-9; DNA: TGTGCCAGCAGCTTAGAGGACAGGGGGCTGGAGCAGTACTTC; CDR3: CASSLEDRGLEQYF
J: TRBJ2-1; size: many; D: .; V: TRBV3-1; DNA: TGTGCCAGCAGCCAAGATACGGTTATAGGCAATGAGCAGTTCTTC; CDR3: CASSQDTVIGNEQFF
J: TRBJ1-2; size: .; D: .; V: TRBV30; DNA: TGTGCCTGGAGTGTAACCGGGGGCTATGGCTACACCTTC; CDR3: CAWSVTGGYGYTF
J: TRBJ2-7; size: few; D: .; V: TRBV10-3; DNA: TGTGCCATTAAAAGGGGGGCGGACGAGCAGTACTTC; CDR3: CAIKRGADEQYF
J: TRBJ2-5; size: many; D: .; V: TRBV12-3/TRBV12-4; DNA: TGTGCCAGCAGCTTAACGGGGGAGACCCAGTACTTC; CDR3: CASSLTGETQYF
J: TRBJ2-4; size: many; D: .; V: TRBV6-5; DNA: TGTGCCAGCAGCTACAGGGAGAGCAAAAACATTCAGTACTTC; CDR3: CASSYRESKNIQYF
J: TRBJ2-1; size: many; D: .; V: TRBV11-3; DNA: TGTGCCAGCAGCTTAGGCGATTACAATGAGCAGTTCTTC; CDR3: CASSLGDYNEQFF
J: TRBJ2-1; size: many; D: TRBD2; V: TRBV5-1; DNA: TGCGCCAGCAGCTATCCCGGGACTAGCTACAATGAGCAGTTCTTC; CDR3: CASSYPGTSYNEQFF
J: TRBJ1-5; size: many; D: .; V: TRBV2; DNA: TGTGCCAGCAGGGCCCAAGGCCAACAGCCCCAGCATTTT; CDR3: CASRAQGQQPQHF
J: TRBJ1-4; size: few; D: .; V: TRBV11-3; DNA: TGTGCCAGCAGCTTGGGGGACTCAACTAATGAAAAACTGTTTTTT; CDR3: CASSLGDSTNEKLFF
J: TRBJ1-5; size: few; D: .; V: TRBV19; DNA: TGTGCCAGTAGAAAGGGCAGGGGAGTCAATCAGCCCCAGCATTTT; CDR3: CASRKGRGVNQPQHF
J: TRBJ1-5; size: many; D: TRBD1; V: TRBV20-1; DNA: TGCAGTGCTCGACAGGGAGCGGGAAGCAATCAGCCCCAGCATTTT; CDR3: CSARQGAGSNQPQHF